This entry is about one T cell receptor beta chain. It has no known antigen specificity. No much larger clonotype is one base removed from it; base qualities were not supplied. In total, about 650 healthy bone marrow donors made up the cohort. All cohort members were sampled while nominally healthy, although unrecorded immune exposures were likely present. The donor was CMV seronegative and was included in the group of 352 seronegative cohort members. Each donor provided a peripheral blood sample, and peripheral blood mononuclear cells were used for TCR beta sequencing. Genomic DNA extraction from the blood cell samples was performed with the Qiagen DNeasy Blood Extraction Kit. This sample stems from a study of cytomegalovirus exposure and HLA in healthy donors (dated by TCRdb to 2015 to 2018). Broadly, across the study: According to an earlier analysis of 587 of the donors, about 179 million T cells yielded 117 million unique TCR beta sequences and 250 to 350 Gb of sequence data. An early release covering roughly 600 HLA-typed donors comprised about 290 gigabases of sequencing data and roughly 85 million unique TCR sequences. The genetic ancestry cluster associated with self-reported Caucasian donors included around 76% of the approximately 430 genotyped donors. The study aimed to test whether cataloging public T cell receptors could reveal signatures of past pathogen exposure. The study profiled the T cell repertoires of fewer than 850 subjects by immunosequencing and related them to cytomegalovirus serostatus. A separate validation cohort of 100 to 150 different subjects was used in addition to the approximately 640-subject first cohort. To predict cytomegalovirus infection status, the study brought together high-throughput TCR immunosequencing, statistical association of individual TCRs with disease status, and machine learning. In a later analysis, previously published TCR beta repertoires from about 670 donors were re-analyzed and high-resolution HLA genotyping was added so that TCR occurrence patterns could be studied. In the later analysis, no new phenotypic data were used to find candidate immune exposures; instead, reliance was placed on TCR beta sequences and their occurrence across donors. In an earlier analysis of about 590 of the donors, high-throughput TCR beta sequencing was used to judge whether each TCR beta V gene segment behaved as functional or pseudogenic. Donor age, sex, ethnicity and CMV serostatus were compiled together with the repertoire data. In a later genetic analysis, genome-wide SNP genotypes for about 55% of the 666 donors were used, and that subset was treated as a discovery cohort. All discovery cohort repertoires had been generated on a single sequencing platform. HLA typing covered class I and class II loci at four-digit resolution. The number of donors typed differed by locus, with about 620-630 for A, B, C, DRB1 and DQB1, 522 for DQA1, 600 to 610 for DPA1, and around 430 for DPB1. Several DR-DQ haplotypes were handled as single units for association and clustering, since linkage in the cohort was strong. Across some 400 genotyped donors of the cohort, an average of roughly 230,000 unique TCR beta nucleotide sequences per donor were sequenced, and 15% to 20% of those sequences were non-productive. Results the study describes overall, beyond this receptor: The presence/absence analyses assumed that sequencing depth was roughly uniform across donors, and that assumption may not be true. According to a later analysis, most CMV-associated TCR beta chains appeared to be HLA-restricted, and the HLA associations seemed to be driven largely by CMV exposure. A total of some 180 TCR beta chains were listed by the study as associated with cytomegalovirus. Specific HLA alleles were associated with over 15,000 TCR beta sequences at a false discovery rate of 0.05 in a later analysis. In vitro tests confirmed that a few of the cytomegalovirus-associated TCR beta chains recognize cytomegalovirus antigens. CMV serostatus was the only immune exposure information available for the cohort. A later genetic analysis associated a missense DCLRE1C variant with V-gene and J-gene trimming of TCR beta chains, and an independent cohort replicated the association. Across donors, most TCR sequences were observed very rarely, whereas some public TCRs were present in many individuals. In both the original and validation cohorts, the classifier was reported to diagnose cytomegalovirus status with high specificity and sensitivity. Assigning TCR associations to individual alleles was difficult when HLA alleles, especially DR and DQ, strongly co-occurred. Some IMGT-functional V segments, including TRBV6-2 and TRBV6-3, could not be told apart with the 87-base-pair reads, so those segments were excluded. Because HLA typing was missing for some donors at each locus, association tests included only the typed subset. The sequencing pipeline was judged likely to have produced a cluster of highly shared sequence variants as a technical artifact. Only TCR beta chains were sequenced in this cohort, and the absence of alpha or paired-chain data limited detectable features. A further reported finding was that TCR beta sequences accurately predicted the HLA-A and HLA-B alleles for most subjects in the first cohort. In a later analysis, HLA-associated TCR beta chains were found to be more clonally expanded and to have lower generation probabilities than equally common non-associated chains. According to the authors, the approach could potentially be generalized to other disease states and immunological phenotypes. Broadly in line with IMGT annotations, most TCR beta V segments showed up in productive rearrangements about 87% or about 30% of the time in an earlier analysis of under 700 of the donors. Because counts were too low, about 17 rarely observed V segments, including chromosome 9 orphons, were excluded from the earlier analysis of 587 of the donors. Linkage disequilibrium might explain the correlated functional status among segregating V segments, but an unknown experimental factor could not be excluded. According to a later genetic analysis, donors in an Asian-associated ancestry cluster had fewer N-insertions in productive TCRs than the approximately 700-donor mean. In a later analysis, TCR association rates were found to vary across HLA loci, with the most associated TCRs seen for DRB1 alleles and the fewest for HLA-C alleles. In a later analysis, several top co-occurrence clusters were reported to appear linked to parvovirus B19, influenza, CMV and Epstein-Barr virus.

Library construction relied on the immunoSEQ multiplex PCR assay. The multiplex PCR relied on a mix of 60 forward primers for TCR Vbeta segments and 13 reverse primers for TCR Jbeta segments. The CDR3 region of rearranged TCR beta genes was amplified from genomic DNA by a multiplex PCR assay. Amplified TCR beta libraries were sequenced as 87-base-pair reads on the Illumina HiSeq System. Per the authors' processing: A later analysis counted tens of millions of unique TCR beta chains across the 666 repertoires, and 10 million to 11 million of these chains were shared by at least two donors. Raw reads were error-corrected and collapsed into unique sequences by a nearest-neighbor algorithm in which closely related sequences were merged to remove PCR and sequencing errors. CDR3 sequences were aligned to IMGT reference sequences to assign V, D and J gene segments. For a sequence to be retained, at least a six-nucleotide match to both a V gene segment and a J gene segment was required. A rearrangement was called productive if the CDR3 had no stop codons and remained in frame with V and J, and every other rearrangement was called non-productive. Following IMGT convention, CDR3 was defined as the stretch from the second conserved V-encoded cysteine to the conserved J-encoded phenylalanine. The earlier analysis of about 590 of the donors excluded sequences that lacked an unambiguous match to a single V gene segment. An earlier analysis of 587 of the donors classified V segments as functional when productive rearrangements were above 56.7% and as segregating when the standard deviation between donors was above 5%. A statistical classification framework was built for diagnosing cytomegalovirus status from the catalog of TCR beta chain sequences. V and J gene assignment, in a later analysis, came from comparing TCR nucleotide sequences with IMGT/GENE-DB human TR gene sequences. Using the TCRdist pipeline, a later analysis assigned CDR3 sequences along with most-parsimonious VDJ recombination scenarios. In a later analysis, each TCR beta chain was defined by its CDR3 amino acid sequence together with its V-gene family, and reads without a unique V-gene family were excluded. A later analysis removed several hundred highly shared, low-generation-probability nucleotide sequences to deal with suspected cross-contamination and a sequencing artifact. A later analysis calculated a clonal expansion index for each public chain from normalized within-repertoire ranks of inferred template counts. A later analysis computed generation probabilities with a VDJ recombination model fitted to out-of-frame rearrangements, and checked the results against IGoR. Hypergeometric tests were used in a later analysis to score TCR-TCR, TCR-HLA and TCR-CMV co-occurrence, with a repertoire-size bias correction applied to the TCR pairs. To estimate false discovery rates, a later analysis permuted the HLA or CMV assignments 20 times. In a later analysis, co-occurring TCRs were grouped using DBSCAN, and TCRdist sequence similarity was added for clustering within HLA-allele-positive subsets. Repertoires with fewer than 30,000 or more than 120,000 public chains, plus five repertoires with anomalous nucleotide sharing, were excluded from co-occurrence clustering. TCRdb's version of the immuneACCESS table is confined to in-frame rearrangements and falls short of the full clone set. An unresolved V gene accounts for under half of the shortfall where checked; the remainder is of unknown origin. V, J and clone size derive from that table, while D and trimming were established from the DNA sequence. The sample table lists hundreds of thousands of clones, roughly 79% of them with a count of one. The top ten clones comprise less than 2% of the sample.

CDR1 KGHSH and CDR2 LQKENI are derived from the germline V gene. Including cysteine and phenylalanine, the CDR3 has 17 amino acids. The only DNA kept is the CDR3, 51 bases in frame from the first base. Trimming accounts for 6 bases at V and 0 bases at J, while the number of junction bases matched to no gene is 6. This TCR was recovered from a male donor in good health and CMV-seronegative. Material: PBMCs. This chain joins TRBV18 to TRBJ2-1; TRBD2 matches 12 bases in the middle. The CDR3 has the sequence CASSAASGGASYNEQFF. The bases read TGTGCCAGCTCGGCCGCTAGCGGGGGGGCCTCCTACAATGAGCAGTTCTTC. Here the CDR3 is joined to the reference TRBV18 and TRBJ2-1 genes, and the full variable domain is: NAGVMQNPRHLVRRRGQEARLRCSPMKGHSHVYWYRQLPEEGLKFMVYLQKENIIDESGMPKERFSAEFPKEGPSILRIQQVVRGDSAAYFCASSAASGGASYNEQFFGPGTRLTVL.